This TCR beta chain was captured in a study of shared clonotypes between healthy human individuals. With respect to this clone: Antigen specificity is unknown.

Study observations and caveats: Larger estimated richness was generally seen in naive subsets than in memory subsets.

Over several immunoSEQ plates, each subset's genomic DNA was distributed in even portions. The method was immunoSEQ multiplex PCR; TCRdb's version includes in-frame clones alone and lacks a portion of them. The sample has just over 2,000,000 clones, approximately 94% seen once. Naive CD8 populations comprised CD45RO-negative cells positively selected for CCR7, excluding terminally differentiated effector memory CD45RA+ cells. Each donor was a Caucasian adult residing in Nashville, Tennessee. The sample comprised naive CD8+ T cells sorted from blood. The sequence derives from a man aged 18 to 30 in good health.

The CDR3 DNA is TGTGCCAGCAGCTTTAGCGGGAGCGCCTACGAGCAGTACTTC. This translates into CASSFSGSAYEQYF. The gene calls are TRBV27 and TRBJ2-7, with 9 bases fitting TRBD2. J was trimmed by 2 bases and V by 6 bases; bases with no gene match: 5. The CDR3 extends over 14 amino acids. CDR1 is MNHEY, CDR2 SMNVEV, per germline (reference sequence).